This is a list of T cell receptor beta chains from one sample in a study of OX40 agonist ivuxolimab in advanced cancers. Clones were sequenced by immunoSEQ multiplex PCR, and TCRdb holds only the in-frame ones, with some missing. The repertoire has about 35,000 clones, over 80% of them found once; the top ten carry about 22%. This specimen was CD4+ or CD8+ T cells sorted from blood, taken in a trial of the OX40 agonist ivuxolimab. These receptor sequences come from an adult with an advanced solid tumor such as melanoma, head and neck, liver or kidney cancer. Both conserved end residues are part of each CDR3. Each record gives: V gene, D gene, clone size, J gene, CDR3 DNA, CDR3 protein. A D gene is named only where the DNA matches it firmly. Only part of the rows carry a size: once, few, many, or a class if the clone is expanded.

V gene: TRBV28; D gene: TRBD2; clone size: -; J gene: TRBJ2-5; CDR3 DNA: TGTGCCAGCAGTCTAGCGGTAACCACTCAAGAGACCCAGTACTTC; CDR3 protein: CASSLAVTTQETQYF
V gene: TRBV5-1; D gene: TRBD1; clone size: -; J gene: TRBJ1-2; CDR3 DNA: TGCGCCAGCAGCTGGACGGGACAGGGGAACTATGGCTACACCTTC; CDR3 protein: CASSWTGQGNYGYTF
V gene: TRBV7-6; D gene: -; clone size: -; J gene: TRBJ1-1; CDR3 DNA: TGTGCCAGCAGCTTAGAGGGGTCGAACACTGAAGCTTTCTTT; CDR3 protein: CASSLEGSNTEAFF
V gene: TRBV6-1; D gene: -; clone size: -; J gene: TRBJ2-1; CDR3 DNA: TGTGCCAGCAGTGAAAGACAAGAGCTCTACAATGAGCAGTTCTTC; CDR3 protein: CASSERQELYNEQFF
V gene: TRBV25-1; D gene: -; clone size: -; J gene: TRBJ2-7; CDR3 DNA: TGTGCCAGCAGTGGTCAGGGTATGGTTTACGAGCAGTACTTC; CDR3 protein: CASSGQGMVYEQYF
V gene: TRBV19; D gene: -; clone size: -; J gene: TRBJ1-1; CDR3 DNA: TGTGCCAGTAGTATAGATCACAGGAACACTGAAGCTTTCTTT; CDR3 protein: CASSIDHRNTEAFF
V gene: TRBV9; D gene: TRBD2; clone size: -; J gene: TRBJ2-3; CDR3 DNA: TGTGCCAGCACCCGGGGTAGCGGGGGGCTTTACACAGATACGCAGTATTTT; CDR3 protein: CASTRGSGGLYTDTQYF
V gene: TRBV19; D gene: -; clone size: once; J gene: TRBJ1-1; CDR3 DNA: TGTGCCACTGGGTTGGGTCTGAACACTGAAGCTTTCTTT; CDR3 protein: CATGLGLNTEAFF
V gene: TRBV9; D gene: -; clone size: -; J gene: TRBJ2-5; CDR3 DNA: TGTGCCAGCAGCCCCCTGGGACAAGACCAAGAGACCCAGTACTTC; CDR3 protein: CASSPLGQDQETQYF
V gene: TRBV27; D gene: TRBD2; clone size: -; J gene: TRBJ2-1; CDR3 DNA: TGTGCCAGCAGTCTAGCGGGAGCCTACAATGAGCAGTTCTTC; CDR3 protein: CASSLAGAYNEQFF
V gene: TRBV2; D gene: -; clone size: -; J gene: TRBJ2-2; CDR3 DNA: TGTGCCAGCACCCAAGGTACCGGGGAGCTGTTTTTT; CDR3 protein: CASTQGTGELFF
V gene: TRBV4-1; D gene: -; clone size: few; J gene: TRBJ1-6; CDR3 DNA: TGCGCCAGCAGCCAAGGGACTAGGATTAATTCACCCCTCCACTTT; CDR3 protein: CASSQGTRINSPLHF
V gene: TRBV6-6; D gene: -; clone size: -; J gene: TRBJ1-5; CDR3 DNA: TGTGCCAGCAGTTACTCGCTGAGTCAGCCCCAGCATTTT; CDR3 protein: CASSYSLSQPQHF
V gene: TRBV29-1; D gene: -; clone size: -; J gene: TRBJ1-2; CDR3 DNA: TGCAGCGTTGAAGGTCGAGAAGAAGGCTACACCTTC; CDR3 protein: CSVEGREEGYTF
V gene: TRBV27; D gene: -; clone size: -; J gene: TRBJ1-1; CDR3 DNA: TGTGCCAGCAGTTTATCGTCAGGGTCCAGCACTGAAGCTTTCTTT; CDR3 protein: CASSLSSGSSTEAFF
V gene: TRBV6-4; D gene: -; clone size: -; J gene: TRBJ2-1; CDR3 DNA: TGTGCCAGCAGTGAACGTGACGATGACAATGAGCAGTTCTTC; CDR3 protein: CASSERDDDNEQFF
V gene: TRBV11-1; D gene: -; clone size: -; J gene: TRBJ1-5; CDR3 DNA: TGTGCCAGCAGCCTCCAACCCAATCAGCCCCAGCATTTT; CDR3 protein: CASSLQPNQPQHF
V gene: TRBV7-2; D gene: TRBD1; clone size: -; J gene: TRBJ1-2; CDR3 DNA: TGTGCCAGCAGCTTAACAGGGGATGGCTACACCTTC; CDR3 protein: CASSLTGDGYTF
V gene: TRBV25-1; D gene: -; clone size: -; J gene: TRBJ2-7; CDR3 DNA: TGTGCCAGCAGTGAAGGCAGATGGGGACGGGGCGAGCAGTACTTC; CDR3 protein: CASSEGRWGRGEQYF
V gene: TRBV11-2; D gene: -; clone size: -; J gene: TRBJ2-5; CDR3 DNA: TGTGCCAGCAGCTTAGGTCAGTTCCAAGAGACCCAGTACTTC; CDR3 protein: CASSLGQFQETQYF
V gene: TRBV6-5; D gene: -; clone size: once; J gene: TRBJ2-3; CDR3 DNA: TGTGCCAGCAGTTCGGACAGTTACACAGATACGCAGTATTTT; CDR3 protein: CASSSDSYTDTQYF
V gene: TRBV28; D gene: -; clone size: once; J gene: TRBJ2-7; CDR3 DNA: TGTGCCAGCAGTTGGGGACAAGGCGAGCAGTACTTC; CDR3 protein: CASSWGQGEQYF
V gene: TRBV7-6; D gene: TRBD1; clone size: -; J gene: TRBJ1-1; CDR3 DNA: TGTGCCAGCAGCCCAGGACAGGGCCTCACCCGTGAAGCTTTCTTT; CDR3 protein: CASSPGQGLTREAFF
V gene: TRBV28; D gene: -; clone size: -; J gene: TRBJ1-1; CDR3 DNA: TGTGCCAGCGACAGGCGGGGCACTGAAGCTTTCTTT; CDR3 protein: CASDRRGTEAFF
V gene: TRBV6-5; D gene: -; clone size: -; J gene: TRBJ1-2; CDR3 DNA: TGTGCCAGCAAACCGGGACAATACTATGGCTACACCTTC; CDR3 protein: CASKPGQYYGYTF
V gene: TRBV7-6; D gene: -; clone size: -; J gene: TRBJ1-5; CDR3 DNA: TGTGCCAGCAGCCCCGGGACTGGTCAGCCCCAGCATTTT; CDR3 protein: CASSPGTGQPQHF
V gene: TRBV6-5; D gene: TRBD1; clone size: -; J gene: TRBJ2-7; CDR3 DNA: TGTGCCAGCAGCCCACCTGGACAGGTTTCCTACGAGCAGTACTTC; CDR3 protein: CASSPPGQVSYEQYF
V gene: TRBV5-6; D gene: -; clone size: -; J gene: TRBJ2-7; CDR3 DNA: TGTGCCAGCAGCTTGAGGGGTAGCGGATACTCCTACGAGCAGTACTTC; CDR3 protein: CASSLRGSGYSYEQYF
V gene: TRBV28; D gene: -; clone size: -; J gene: TRBJ1-1; CDR3 DNA: TGTGCCAGCAGTTTTTCTGGGAGGACTGAAGCTTTCTTT; CDR3 protein: CASSFSGRTEAFF
V gene: TRBV7-9; D gene: TRBD1; clone size: -; J gene: TRBJ1-1; CDR3 DNA: TGTGCCAGCAGCTCGGACAGGGGGTACACTGAAGCTTTCTTT; CDR3 protein: CASSSDRGYTEAFF
V gene: TRBV14; D gene: TRBD2; clone size: -; J gene: TRBJ2-7; CDR3 DNA: TGTGCTAGCCGTCCGGGGGGGACCTACGAGCAGTACTTC; CDR3 protein: CASRPGGTYEQYF
V gene: TRBV7-9; D gene: TRBD2; clone size: -; J gene: TRBJ2-3; CDR3 DNA: TGTGCCAGCAGTCGGGGACTAGCGGGGCTTCGGGATACGCAGTATTTT; CDR3 protein: CASSRGLAGLRDTQYF
V gene: TRBV7-3; D gene: -; clone size: -; J gene: TRBJ1-2; CDR3 DNA: TGTGCCAGCAGCCCAACCGGCGGCTCACTCTATGGCTACACCTTC; CDR3 protein: CASSPTGGSLYGYTF
V gene: TRBV9; D gene: -; clone size: -; J gene: TRBJ2-3; CDR3 DNA: TGTGCCAGCAGCGCGGGGGTTGCAAGCACAGATACGCAGTATTTT; CDR3 protein: CASSAGVASTDTQYF
V gene: TRBV6-5; D gene: -; clone size: -; J gene: TRBJ2-7; CDR3 DNA: TGTGCCAGCAGTGAAGGGTGGGAGATGGCCGAGCAGTACTTC; CDR3 protein: CASSEGWEMAEQYF
V gene: TRBV5-3; D gene: -; clone size: -; J gene: TRBJ2-7; CDR3 DNA: TGTGCCAGAAGCCCGTGTAGGGGGTTCTCCCCTCGGGACTACGAGCAGTACTTC; CDR3 protein: CARSPCRGFSPRDYEQYF
V gene: TRBV27; D gene: -; clone size: -; J gene: TRBJ2-1; CDR3 DNA: TGTGCCAGCAGTTTGGTAAGCAAATACTACAATGAGCAGTTCTTC; CDR3 protein: CASSLVSKYYNEQFF
V gene: TRBV27; D gene: TRBD1; clone size: -; J gene: TRBJ2-4; CDR3 DNA: TGTGCCAGCAGTCGAGCCGGGACAGAAAACATTCAGTACTTC; CDR3 protein: CASSRAGTENIQYF
V gene: TRBV11-2; D gene: -; clone size: -; J gene: TRBJ1-1; CDR3 DNA: TGTGCCAGCAGCTTAGGAGGTTGGGGACGGTTGAACACTGAAGCTTTCTTT; CDR3 protein: CASSLGGWGRLNTEAFF
V gene: TRBV6-1; D gene: -; clone size: -; J gene: TRBJ1-6; CDR3 DNA: TGTGCCAGCAGTGAACGGACAGAAAATTCACCCCTCCACTTT; CDR3 protein: CASSERTENSPLHF
V gene: TRBV4-2; D gene: -; clone size: -; J gene: TRBJ2-7; CDR3 DNA: TGTGCCAGCAGCCAAGATAGCGGGGACAGGGCCTTCGAGCAGTACTTC; CDR3 protein: CASSQDSGDRAFEQYF
V gene: TRBV12-5; D gene: TRBD1; clone size: -; J gene: TRBJ1-2; CDR3 DNA: TGTGCTAGTGGTTCAGGGGGTACTAACTATGGCTACACCTTC; CDR3 protein: CASGSGGTNYGYTF
V gene: TRBV4-1; D gene: TRBD1; clone size: -; J gene: TRBJ2-3; CDR3 DNA: TGCGCCAGCAGCCGGACAGGGGGCGACACAGATACGCAGTATTTT; CDR3 protein: CASSRTGGDTDTQYF
V gene: TRBV6-1; D gene: -; clone size: -; J gene: TRBJ1-2; CDR3 DNA: TGTGCCAGCACGCGGAAAACAGATTACTATGGCTACACCTTC; CDR3 protein: CASTRKTDYYGYTF
V gene: TRBV5-1; D gene: -; clone size: -; J gene: TRBJ2-7; CDR3 DNA: TGCGCCAGCAGCTCCTATGGTGGCTACGAGCAGTACTTC; CDR3 protein: CASSSYGGYEQYF
V gene: TRBV7-9; D gene: -; clone size: -; J gene: TRBJ1-4; CDR3 DNA: TGTGCCAGCAGCCCAGCCCTTGTTAATGAAAAACTGTTTTTT; CDR3 protein: CASSPALVNEKLFF
V gene: TRBV5-4; D gene: -; clone size: -; J gene: TRBJ1-1; CDR3 DNA: TGTGCCAGCAGCTTGGGGCCCATGAACACTGAAGCTTTCTTT; CDR3 protein: CASSLGPMNTEAFF
V gene: TRBV28; D gene: TRBD1; clone size: -; J gene: TRBJ2-7; CDR3 DNA: TGTGCCAGCAGTATGGGACAGGGGTTCGAGCAGTACTTC; CDR3 protein: CASSMGQGFEQYF
V gene: TRBV28; D gene: -; clone size: -; J gene: TRBJ2-2; CDR3 DNA: TGTGCCAGCAGTCCCCCTTTTAGGGAAACCGGGGAGCTGTTTTTT; CDR3 protein: CASSPPFRETGELFF
V gene: TRBV14; D gene: TRBD2; clone size: once; J gene: TRBJ2-2; CDR3 DNA: TGTGCCAGCAGCCAACAACTAGCGGGAGTGGGCACCGGGGAGCTGTTTTTT; CDR3 protein: CASSQQLAGVGTGELFF
V gene: TRBV9; D gene: -; clone size: few; J gene: TRBJ2-1; CDR3 DNA: TGTGCCAGCAGCGTAGATTATGGCAATGAGCAGTTCTTC; CDR3 protein: CASSVDYGNEQFF
V gene: TRBV27; D gene: -; clone size: -; J gene: TRBJ1-1; CDR3 DNA: TGTGCCAGCAGTTTGTATGGGAACACTGAAGCTTTCTTT; CDR3 protein: CASSLYGNTEAFF
V gene: TRBV25-1; D gene: -; clone size: -; J gene: TRBJ2-5; CDR3 DNA: TGTGCCAGCAGCGAAGGCGCGGCAATTCAAGAGACCCAGTACTTC; CDR3 protein: CASSEGAAIQETQYF
V gene: TRBV28; D gene: TRBD1; clone size: -; J gene: TRBJ2-7; CDR3 DNA: TGTGCCAGCAGGCAAGGGACAGGGGGGCACGAGCAGTACTTC; CDR3 protein: CASRQGTGGHEQYF
V gene: TRBV7-9; D gene: -; clone size: few; J gene: TRBJ1-5; CDR3 DNA: TGTGCCAGCAGCCTTGGGGCTGATCAGCCCCAGCATTTT; CDR3 protein: CASSLGADQPQHF
V gene: TRBV5-1; D gene: -; clone size: -; J gene: TRBJ2-7; CDR3 DNA: TGCGCCAGCAGCCTTACGGGAAGCTCCTACGAGCAGTACTTC; CDR3 protein: CASSLTGSSYEQYF
V gene: TRBV6-1; D gene: TRBD1; clone size: -; J gene: TRBJ1-1; CDR3 DNA: TGTGCCAGCAGTCAGGGGGGCACTGAAGCTTTCTTT; CDR3 protein: CASSQGGTEAFF
V gene: TRBV4-1; D gene: TRBD2; clone size: many; J gene: TRBJ2-1; CDR3 DNA: TGCGCCAGCAGCCTCACGGGCGTAGCGGGAGGGGGAAATGAGCAGTTCTTC; CDR3 protein: CASSLTGVAGGGNEQFF
V gene: TRBV7-6; D gene: -; clone size: -; J gene: TRBJ2-7; CDR3 DNA: TGTGCCAGCAGCTTAGGGTCAGGGAGTTCCTACGAGCAGTACTTC; CDR3 protein: CASSLGSGSSYEQYF